This T cell receptor (beta chain) was documented in a study of control samples from healthy donors and cancer patients. The CDR3 loop spans 13 amino acids. V was pared by 6 bases and J by 5 bases, with 10 bases between. Germline V gene data show CDR1 as MNHEY and CDR2 as SVGAGI. TCRdb's copy holds only in-frame clones and misses some; the assay was immunoSEQ multiplex PCR. Of 160,000 or so clones listed, about 94% were seen once; the top ten hold over 6.5%. The sequence derives from a woman between 40 and 55 years old in good health. This chain uses TRBV6-5 with TRBJ2-2; D might be TRBD1 (6 bases). Sequenced sample: blood. The CDR3 loop reads CASSPQGTGELFF. The CDR3 nucleotides are TGTGCCAGCAGCCCACAGGGAACCGGGGAGCTGTTTTTT.